A single sample is the source of the 32 T cell receptor beta chains below, sequenced in a study of long-term antiretroviral therapy in people with HIV. Survey-level immunoSEQ v3.0 assays were run. The table came from immunoSEQ multiplex PCR; TCRdb's copy has only in-frame clones and leaves some out. The table includes nearly 50,000 clones, 84% detected once. This specimen was unsorted PBMCs, taken 0.8 years after starting antiretroviral therapy. These receptors all come from a woman aged 18-29 years with HIV.

This rearrangement joins TRBV19 to TRBJ2-2; D unresolved. Germline assignment: CDR1 LNHDA and CDR2 SQIVND (reference sequence). Trimming cost V 5 bases and J 1 base, with 11 bases left between them. CDR3 length equals 15 residues. The CDR3 DNA sequence: TGTGCCAGTAGTTTCCCCGACTGGAACACCGGGGAGCTGTTTTTT. This encodes CASSFPDWNTGELFF.

V gene TRBV28 combines with J gene TRBJ2-7; D is possibly TRBD1 (7 bases). Per the germline V gene, CDR1 is MDHEN and CDR2 is SYDVKM. This CDR3 is 15 amino acids long. V was shortened by 2 bases and J by 3 bases, with 14 bases between the two germline ends. CDR3 amino acids: CASSLAAGQYYEQYF. Here the CDR3 DNA reads TGTGCCAGCAGTTTAGCTGCGGGACAGTACTACGAGCAGTACTTC. Using reference TRBV28 and TRBJ2-7 for the parts outside the CDR3, the full variable domain is DVKVTQSSRYLVKRTGEKVFLECVQDMDHENMFWYRQDPGLGLRLIYFSYDVKMKEKGDIPEGYSVSREKKERFSLILESASTNQTSMYLCASSLAAGQYYEQYFGPGTRLTVT.

V gene TRBV4-3 combines with J gene TRBJ2-2; D remains unclear. This CDR3 spans 11 amino acids. V shed 5 bases and J shed 8 bases, with 6 bases lying between them. Germline V gene data show CDR1 as LGHNA and CDR2 as YSLEER. CDR3 sequence: CASSNAGELFF. The CDR3 nucleotides are TGCGCCAGCAGCAACGCGGGGGAGCTGTTTTTT.

This clone was seen once. CDR3 amino acids: CASSIPGNEQYF. The CDR3 DNA reads TGTGCCAGTAGTATCCCAGGGAACGAGCAGTACTTC. The J gene is TRBJ2-7, the V gene TRBV19; possibly TRBD1 for D (5 bases). Germline CDR1 is LNHDA and CDR2 is SQIVND (reference sequence). Trimming shortened V by 3 bases and J by 5 bases, and 8 bases separated the two germline ends. The CDR3 length is 12 residues.

This chain uses TRBV9 with TRBJ2-7, with 11 bases aligning to TRBD2. This CDR3 region has 19 residues. V shed 4 bases, J shed 1 base, and the junction held 16 bases outside the gene matches. Germline V gene data show CDR1 as SGDLS and CDR2 as YYNGEE. The CDR3: CASSPRGGLTSGISYEQYF. In nucleotides, the CDR3 is TGTGCCAGCAGCCCCCGGGGTGGTCTGACTAGCGGGATTTCCTACGAGCAGTACTTC.

The chain is built from TRBV4-2 and TRBJ2-2; no reliable D call. The CDR3 runs to 17 residues. V was clipped by 0 bases and J by 4 bases, with 15 bases between them. Germline CDR1 is LGHNA and CDR2 is YNFKEQ. CDR3 in amino acids: CASSQEIRLTSTGELFF. In DNA, the CDR3 is TGTGCCAGCAGCCAAGAAATCAGACTGACGAGCACCGGGGAGCTGTTTTTT.

This clone was detected once. This chain links TRBV5-1 with TRBJ1-4, with 9 bases aligning to TRBD1. The CDR3 has 15 amino acids. J lost 6 bases, V lost 4 bases, and 7 bases had no gene match. Germline loops: CDR1 SGHRS, CDR2 YFSETQ. CDR3 nucleotide sequence: TGCGCCAGCAGCCAGTACAGGGGGCGCGATGAAAAACTGTTTTTT. It is translated as CASSQYRGRDEKLFF.

The chain is built from TRBV9 and TRBJ1-4; no clear D. CDR1 is SGDLS and CDR2 is YYNGEE in the germline V gene. The CDR3 runs to 13 residues. V shed 0 bases and J shed 6 bases, with 6 bases lying between them. CDR3 amino acids: CASSVVPDEKLFF. CDR3 sequence (DNA): TGTGCCAGCAGCGTAGTCCCGGATGAAAAACTGTTTTTT.

V is TRBV9 and J is TRBJ2-5; 9 bases match TRBD2. This CDR3 is built from 14 residues. The germline gives CDR1 SGDLS, CDR2 YYNGEE. The V gene end was trimmed by 4 bases and the J gene end by 2 bases; junction bases not matched to a gene: 3. The CDR3: CASSFTSGQETQYF. The CDR3 nucleotides are TGTGCCAGCAGCTTTACTAGCGGGCAAGAGACCCAGTACTTC. Full variable domain (remainder filled in from reference TRBV9 and TRBJ2-5): DSGVTQTPKHLITATGQRVTLRCSPRSGDLSVYWYQQSLDQGLQFLIQYYNGEERAKGNILERFSAQQFPDLHSELNLSSLELGDSALYFCASSFTSGQETQYFGPGTRLLVL.

The chain employs TRBV10-1 and TRBJ2-1; D may be TRBD2 (5 bases). There are 13 residues in the CDR3. V dropped 1 base and J dropped 8 bases, with 9 bases sitting between them. CDR1 and CDR2 from the germline V gene are WNHNN and SYGVQD (reference sequence). This CDR3 is CASSEFSGDEQFF. For the CDR3, the DNA is TGCGCCAGCAGTGAGTTTTCCGGGGATGAGCAGTTCTTC.

V gene TRBV5-4 combines with J gene TRBJ2-7; D may match TRBD1 or TRBD2 (6 bases each). Trimming took 0 bases from V and 2 from J, leaving 12 bases between them. The CDR3 is made up of 15 amino acids. Germline V gene data show CDR1 as SGHNT and CDR2 as YYREEE (reference sequence). The CDR3 here is CASSLEGGSPYEQYF. The CDR3 DNA sequence: TGTGCCAGCAGCTTGGAGGGGGGCTCACCCTACGAGCAGTACTTC.

The chain links TRBV11-2 to TRBJ1-2, with 7 bases aligning to TRBD1. Unmatched junction bases numbered 4, after V lost 1 base and J lost 8 bases. The V gene's germline CDR1 is SGHAT and CDR2 FQNNGV. This CDR3 is 13 amino acids long. CDR3 in amino acids: CASSLGTGFGYTF. CDR3 bases: TGTGCCAGCAGCTTAGGGACAGGCTTCGGCTACACCTTC.

V is TRBV25-1 and J is TRBJ1-3, with D perhaps TRBD1 (5 bases). Germline V gene sequence: CDR1 MGHDK, CDR2 SYGVNS. The CDR3 spans 16 residues. Trimming pared 8 bases from V and 0 bases from J, leaving 17 bases between. In DNA form, the CDR3 reads TGTGCCAGCGCCCCGGGGGTCACAAGCTCTGGAAACACCATATATTTT. It is translated as CASAPGVTSSGNTIYF.

This chain connects TRBV29-1 to TRBJ2-3; the D gene is possibly TRBD1 (6 bases). CDR3 length: 15 amino acids. The germline V gene has CDR1 SQVTM and CDR2 ANQGSEA. V lost 3 bases and J lost 5, with 18 bases in between. In nucleotides, the CDR3 is TGCAGCGTTGATAGGGACACCACGTATGGAGATACGCAGTATTTT. As protein: CSVDRDTTYGDTQYF.

CDR3 bases: TGTGCCAGCAGTCGGTGGGGGGGCGTTGTGGATGAGCAGTTCTTC. Translated: CASSRWGGVVDEQFF. The chain combines TRBV28 with TRBJ2-1, with a possible D match to TRBD2 (7 bases). The CDR3 is 15 residues long. The germline V and J ends were trimmed by 5 bases and 8 bases, with 19 bases remaining between them. Germline lookup yields CDR1 MDHEN and CDR2 SYDVKM.

This clone has just a few counts. J is TRBJ2-2 and V is TRBV18; D remains unclear. The CDR3 contains 13 residues. Trimming removed 5 bases at V and 1 base at J, with 5 bases between. Germline V gene data show CDR1 as KGHSH and CDR2 as LQKENI. The chain's CDR3 is CASSERNTGELFF. CDR3 nucleotides: TGTGCCAGCTCAGAAAGGAACACCGGGGAGCTGTTTTTT.

J is TRBJ1-1 and V is TRBV7-9, with D possibly TRBD1 on 5 matching bases. CDR1 is SEHNR and CDR2 is FQNEAQ in the germline V gene (reference sequence). V was clipped by 0 bases and J by 11 bases, with 10 bases between them. CDR3 length: 12 amino acids. CDR3 nucleotides: TGTGCCAGCAGCTTAGCGGCAGGGCGGGCTTTCTTT. This encodes CASSLAAGRAFF.

V gene TRBV9 combines with J gene TRBJ2-1; D not certain. Between the trimmed V and J ends, which lost 4 bases and 9 bases, there was a span of 14 bases. The CDR3 loop spans 13 amino acids. Per germline, CDR1 SGDLS and CDR2 YYNGEE. The CDR3 bases are TGTGCCAGCAGCCTTGGGCCCATGGGTGAGCAGTTCTTC. Translating it yields CASSLGPMGEQFF.

The rearrangement joins TRBV9 to TRBJ2-3; 12 positions match TRBD2. Trimming took 4 bases from V and 7 from J; bases not matched to a gene: 4. The CDR3 extends over 14 amino acids. The germline CDR1 and CDR2 sequences are SGDLS and YYNGEE. The CDR3 loop is CASSLGLAGHTQYF. As DNA, the CDR3 is TGTGCCAGCAGCCTCGGACTAGCGGGGCATACGCAGTATTTT. Based on the CDR3 plus reference TRBV9 and TRBJ2-3, the full variable domain is DSGVTQTPKHLITATGQRVTLRCSPRSGDLSVYWYQQSLDQGLQFLIQYYNGEERAKGNILERFSAQQFPDLHSELNLSSLELGDSALYFCASSLGLAGHTQYFGPGTRLTVL.

The chain carries TRBV5-6 and TRBJ2-7; D uncertain. There are 14 residues in the CDR3. Trimming stripped 4 bases from V and 0 bases from J, with 11 bases between. From germline, CDR1 is SGHDT and CDR2 YYEEEE. In nucleotides, the CDR3 is TGTGCCAGCAGCCGTTTAAGAGGCTCCTACGAGCAGTACTTC. This gives the protein CASSRLRGSYEQYF.

The rearrangement links TRBV7-9 to TRBJ2-7; 11 bases match TRBD2. The CDR3 contains 12 residues. Looked up from germline, CDR1 is SEHNR and CDR2 is FQNEAQ (reference sequence). J was trimmed by 4 bases and V by 10 bases; bases with no gene match: 3. The CDR3 DNA is TGTGCCACCCGGACTAGCGGGTACGAGCAGTACTTC. It is translated as CATRTSGYEQYF.

The V gene is TRBV5-1, the J gene TRBJ1-5; TRBD1 agrees at 8 bases. CDR3 size: 19 residues. The J segment lost 4 bases and the V segment lost 1 base, leaving 16 bases of the junction unmatched. Germline V lookup: CDR1 SGHRS, CDR2 YFSETQ. The CDR3 DNA reads as TGCGCCAGCAGCTTGATCCTGCAGGGGGCTTCCCCCTTTAATCAGCCCCAGCATTTT. Its protein product is CASSLILQGASPFNQPQHF.

This rearrangement joins TRBV28 to TRBJ2-7; 14 bases are a match to TRBD2. The CDR3 is 18 residues long. CDR1 and CDR2 from the germline V gene are MDHEN and SYDVKM. V shed 5 bases and J 6 bases; nucleotides not matched to a gene: 15. The CDR3 coding sequence is TGTGCCAGCAGTCCTCCGGGACTAGCGGGAGACAGGGCCTCCGAGCAGTACTTC. Protein sequence: CASSPPGLAGDRASEQYF.

Remarks on this clone: The sample holds other DNA sequences that translate to the same CDR3. The chain's CDR3 is CASSLQLAYEQYF. The CDR3 DNA reads TGCGCCAGCAGTCTACAGCTAGCCTACGAGCAGTACTTC. The chain joins TRBV4-1 to TRBJ2-7; D not resolved. CDR1 and CDR2 from the germline V gene are MGHRA and YSYEKL. The V and J ends lost 6 bases and 2 bases respectively, with 11 bases between them. This CDR3 is built from 13 residues.

The chain joins TRBV4-3 to TRBJ1-4, with 7 bases fitting TRBD1. Germline CDR1 reads LGHNA; CDR2 reads YSLEER. Trimming cost V 0 bases and J 13 bases; bases outside gene matches: 11. The CDR3 is 15 residues long. Written as DNA, the CDR3 is TGCGCCAGCAGCCAAGATCGTGGAGGACAGGAAGGACTGTTTTTT. This codes for CASSQDRGGQEGLFF.

The rearrangement joins TRBV27 to TRBJ2-7; D may be TRBD2 (6 bases). The germline CDR1 and CDR2 sequences are MNHEY and SMNVEV (reference sequence). The CDR3 has 16 residues. V shed 1 base and J shed 3 bases, with 16 bases lying between them. In DNA form, the CDR3 reads TGTGCCAGCAGTTTATTTCCGGACTACCATCTCTACGAGCAGTACTTC. Amino acid sequence: CASSLFPDYHLYEQYF.

Only a few counts were recorded for this clone. V gene TRBV28 combines with J gene TRBJ1-2; D unresolved. CDR1 MDHEN and CDR2 SYDVKM come from the germline V gene. V was clipped by 2 bases and J by 4 bases, with 14 bases between them. There are 15 residues in the CDR3. The CDR3: CASSLQALRFYGYTF. CDR3 DNA sequence: TGTGCCAGCAGTTTACAGGCATTAAGATTCTATGGCTACACCTTC.

This chain uses TRBV9 with TRBJ1-5; the D gene is possibly TRBD1 (6 bases). Germline CDR1 is SGDLS and CDR2 is YYNGEE. Deletions cut 4 bases from V and 9 bases from J, with 14 bases between. The CDR3 spans 13 residues. The CDR3 coding sequence is TGTGCCAGCAGCCCTGGTGGACAGCCGCCCCAGCATTTT. It translates to CASSPGGQPPQHF.

The rearrangement joins TRBV15 to TRBJ2-2; D is undetermined. The CDR3 has 13 residues. V was clipped by 2 bases and J by 6 bases, with 7 bases between them. Germline V lookup: CDR1 LNHNV, CDR2 YYDKDF (reference sequence). The CDR3 spells CATSRLQPGELFF. CDR3 in DNA: TGTGCCACCAGCAGATTACAACCCGGGGAGCTGTTTTTT.

The CDR3 region is CASSTLAIQETQYF. DNA for the CDR3: TGTGCCAGTTCAACTCTAGCGATACAAGAGACCCAGTACTTC. The chain has TRBV18 and TRBJ2-5; TRBD2 is a possible D gene (6 bases). This CDR3 has 14 amino acids. V lost 9 bases, J lost 2 bases, and 16 bases lay in between. The V gene's germline CDR1 is KGHSH and CDR2 LQKENI. Full variable domain (remainder filled in from reference TRBV18 and TRBJ2-5): NAGVMQNPRHLVRRRGQEARLRCSPMKGHSHVYWYRQLPEEGLKFMVYLQKENIIDESGMPKERFSAEFPKEGPSILRIQQVVRGDSAAYFCASSTLAIQETQYFGPGTRLLVL.

Only a few counts were recorded for this clone. This chain links TRBV7-9 with TRBJ1-2, with D perhaps TRBD1 (6 bases). The CDR3 covers 15 residues. Germline V lookup: CDR1 SEHNR, CDR2 FQNEAQ (reference sequence). V was trimmed by 5 bases and J by 4 bases, leaving 17 bases between them. The CDR3 region is CASSRGGDTIYGYTF. DNA of the CDR3: TGTGCCAGCAGCCGTGGTGGGGACACCATCTATGGCTACACCTTC.

The DNA for the CDR3 is TGTGCCAGCAGCTCCACAGGGGGCAGGTCTGGAAACACCATATATTTT. Protein product: CASSSTGGRSGNTIYF. The V call is TRBV7-9, the J call TRBJ1-3; 9 nucleotides agree with TRBD1. Germline V gene data show CDR1 as SEHNR and CDR2 as FQNEAQ (reference sequence). V dropped 4 bases and J dropped 1; count of bases not matched to a gene: 5. This CDR3 comprises 16 residues.